The source of this T cell receptor beta chain is a study of T cells after posttransplantation cyclophosphamide (TCRdb year 2016). As for the study more broadly: Using TRB sequencing, the study followed how the T cell repertoire rebuilt after myeloablative bone marrow transplantation with posttransplantation cyclophosphamide given as GVHD prophylaxis. In 3 patients, TRB sequencing was also performed on up to roughly 3 more blood samples taken 2 to 5.2 years after transplant, and in several patients, pretransplant blood was also TRB-sequenced. TRB sequencing was performed on blood from all 34 PTCy patients with 1-year posttransplant specimens. Antigen receptor sequencing was done on samples from some 34 PTCy-treated patients and from approximately 15 related bone marrow donors of those patients. Because TRA and TRB clonality correlated tightly in 9 samples, later TCR analyses were limited to TRB. Public TRB sequences were compared against a database of over 3,600 sequences linked to responses to pathogens, tumor antigens, self-antigens and alloantigens.

Looking up the germline V gene yields CDR1 MDHEN and CDR2 SYDVKM. The CDR3 holds 11 amino acids from the cysteine to the phenylalanine. Only CDR3 DNA remains: 33 bases, in frame from the first base. The V and J ends are trimmed by 4 bases and 3 bases, leaving 3 bases between them. TRB sequencing used genomic DNA with the immunoSEQ assay at survey resolution or the hsTCRB kit. The published analysis was carried out like this. The immunoSEQ software was used for initial read processing, and the LymphoSeq R package was used for repertoire analyses. Clonality was computed as 1 minus normalized Shannon entropy, and a Gini coefficient was also calculated for each TRB dataset. To infer phenotypes in unsorted samples, TRB sequences from sorted subsets of the recipient or donor were mapped onto the unsorted samples of the same recipient. TCRdb provides this immuneACCESS table in a form limited to in-frame rearrangements. Some clones are lacking; in checked studies, under half of them reflect an unresolved V gene, and why the rest are absent is not known. That table supplies the V and J calls and clone size; D and trimming were determined from the DNA. The sample features over 10,000 clones, and none is a singleton. 26% of the sample is in the top ten clones.

The sample's time point label is to be understood as: posttransplant day relative to BM transplant. The treatment or condition label on this specimen signifies: high-dose cyclophosphamide on days +3 and +4 as single-agent GVHD prophylaxis. Patients in the PTCy group got busulfan and fludarabine conditioning, a marrow graft from a related or unrelated donor, and cyclophosphamide on days +3 and +4. The PTCy-treated patients were drawn from a prospective, multi-institutional clinical trial. Mononuclear cells from peripheral blood and bone marrow were separated by Ficoll-Hypaque density centrifugation and then cryopreserved. What the authors observed across the whole study: Across 45 patients, recipient CMV seropositivity and CMV reactivation were highly associated with TRB clonality; PTCy diversity was similar to CNI/methotrexate controls. Donor-recipient similarity was low at 1-2 months but rose over the first year, and later blood repertoires were often dominated by donor CD8+ memory clones. The TRB repertoires of T cells infiltrating skin or the GI tract showed only limited overlap with the TRB repertoires found in blood.

The sample holds many counts of this clone. There is no known antigen for this receptor. Base quality data are lacking; no much larger clone is found one base away. Rearrangement joined TRBV28 to TRBJ1-2, with an unclear D gene assignment. The clonotype comes from a female patient aged 35-55 years who received an allogeneic stem cell transplant from an unrelated donor, was CMV-positive, and had acute GVHD only. Some T cells may originate with the graft donor following a transplant. The starting material was PBMCs, obtained after allogeneic stem cell transplant with posttransplant cyclophosphamide. The CDR3 reads CASSSDYGYTF. The bases read TGTGCCAGCAGTTCCGACTATGGCTACACCTTC.